The clone carrying this T cell receptor (beta chain) has a single count. Its antigen is as yet unknown. This sample includes further DNA sequences coding for the same CDR3. Germline V gene sequence: CDR1 KGHSH, CDR2 LQKENI. V was cut by 2 bases and J by 1 base, with 3 bases left in between. The CDR3 loop spans 13 amino acids. This entry comes from a study of shared clonotypes between healthy human individuals. Study-wide findings and caveats: Non-shared clonotypes were found to have lower generation probabilities than the clonotypes that were shared by all four of the sorted-subset donors.

Assay execution took place at the deep level. Each subset's genomic DNA was shared equally among a number of immunoSEQ plates. Measured with immunoSEQ multiplex PCR; TCRdb has only the in-frame clones, and not every one. The data show about 2 million clones, 85% to 95% seen once. The receptor was derived from a young man in good health. Specimen: naive CD4+ T cells sorted from blood. This sample's subset: CD45RA+ positively selected. The chain carries TRBV18 and TRBJ1-5; D gene uncertain. In nucleotides, the CDR3 is TGTGCCAGCTCACCAATCAGCAATCAGCCCCAGCATTTT. Amino acid sequence: CASSPISNQPQHF.